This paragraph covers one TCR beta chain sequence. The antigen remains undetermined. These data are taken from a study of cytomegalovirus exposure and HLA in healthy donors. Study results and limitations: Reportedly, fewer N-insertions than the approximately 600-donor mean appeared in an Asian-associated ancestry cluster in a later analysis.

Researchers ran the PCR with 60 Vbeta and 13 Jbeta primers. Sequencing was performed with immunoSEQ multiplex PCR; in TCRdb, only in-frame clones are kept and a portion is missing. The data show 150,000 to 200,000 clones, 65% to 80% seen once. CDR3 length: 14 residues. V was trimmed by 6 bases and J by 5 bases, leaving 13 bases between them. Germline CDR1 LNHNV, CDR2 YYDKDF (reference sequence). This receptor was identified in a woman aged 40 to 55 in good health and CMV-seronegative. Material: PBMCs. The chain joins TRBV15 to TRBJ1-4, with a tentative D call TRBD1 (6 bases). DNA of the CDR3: TGTGCCACCAGGTCCCGGGACATAAATGAAAAACTGTTTTTT. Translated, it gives CATRSRDINEKLFF.